This T cell receptor (beta chain) was profiled in a study of T cells in localized non-small cell lung cancer. V gave up 5 bases and J gave up 1 base; unmatched junction bases: 6. Germline values: CDR1 MNHEY, CDR2 SMNVEV (reference sequence). The CDR3 totals 16 residues. The count of this clone is one. Here immunoSEQ multiplex PCR was the method, and the copy in TCRdb shows in-frame clones only, minus some. The sample consists of approximately 26,000 clones, roughly 80% of them appearing once. The J gene is TRBJ2-2, the V gene TRBV27; 8 bases agree with TRBD2. The source of this sequence is a woman aged 35-75 years with stage I lung adenocarcinoma. Source: peripheral blood, taken before any cancer treatment. The CDR3 loop reads CASSPLAGGNTGELFF. As DNA, the CDR3 is TGTGCCAGCAGTCCCCTGGCGGGGGGGAACACCGGGGAGCTGTTTTTT.